Sequencing of this T cell receptor (beta chain) was carried out in a study of regulatory T cells in long-lasting Graves disease. V was cut by 2 bases and J by 3 bases, with 8 bases left in between. This CDR3 region has 12 residues. The V gene's germline CDR1 is GTSNPN and CDR2 SVGIG (reference sequence). The time point was: persistent/refractory GD, antithyroid drugs over 5 years with positive TRAb. Isolated PBMC RNA provided the starting material for the TCR library. Arm-PCR with iRepertoire HTBI primers amplified the CDR3 regions for these TCR beta libraries. One entry per CDR3 protein, called by TCRdb with MiXCR from the multiplex PCR reads. The data contain 350,000 to 450,000 distinct CDR3 sequences, more than 20% of them singletons.

The V call is TRBV30, the J call TRBJ2-7; D is unclear. Sequencing used peripheral blood mononuclear cells (PBMCs), obtained when the disease was refractory, from a patient treated with antithyroid drugs. The sequence derives from a woman between 40 and 50 years old with Graves disease. CDR3 DNA sequence: TGTGCCTGGAGTTTTCAGTTCTACGAGCAGTACTTC. Encoded protein: CAWSFQFYEQYF.